This T cell receptor (beta chain) originates from a study of CD8 T cells in ankylosing spondylitis. Study observations and caveats: Several highly homologous variants made up a TCR beta motif that seemed to typify ankylosing spondylitis blood. Reports say disease-linked clones showed up significantly more in matched ankylosing spondylitis synovial fluid. Peripheral blood held disease-linked clones only at relatively low frequency, and these were CD8+.

With molecular barcodes, quantitative 5'-RACE was used to make the TCR beta libraries. TCRdb passed the 5' RACE reads through MiXCR, listing each CDR3 protein once. The sample contains some 290,000 distinct CDR3 sequences, around 20% of which appear only once. Ten or more counts support this clonotype. Its antigen is not identified. The junction had 3 bases not matched to a gene; V was cut back by 4 bases and J by 6 bases. Germline V CDR1 and CDR2: MGHRA, YSYEKL. This CDR3 is 14 amino acids long. This sequence was found in a male donor with ankylosing spondylitis or in good health (not recorded which). Sequencing used blood, either unsorted or a sorted T cell fraction (not recorded which). The V call is TRBV4-1, the J call TRBJ1-1; TRBD1 agrees at 12 bases. This chain's CDR3 is CASSRDRGLSEAFF. Here the CDR3 DNA reads TGCGCCAGCAGCCGGGACAGGGGGCTTTCTGAAGCTTTCTTT.